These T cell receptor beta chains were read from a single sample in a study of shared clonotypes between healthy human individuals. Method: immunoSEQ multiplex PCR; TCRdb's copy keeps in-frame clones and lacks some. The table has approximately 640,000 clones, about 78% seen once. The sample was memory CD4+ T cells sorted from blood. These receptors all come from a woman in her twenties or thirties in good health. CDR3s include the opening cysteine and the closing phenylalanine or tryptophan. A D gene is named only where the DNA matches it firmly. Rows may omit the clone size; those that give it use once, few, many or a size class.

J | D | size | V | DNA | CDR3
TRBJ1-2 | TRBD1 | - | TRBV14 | TGTGCCAGCAGCCCCCGGACAGGGGATGGCTACACCTTC | CASSPRTGDGYTF
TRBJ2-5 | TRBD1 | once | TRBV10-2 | TGCGCCAGCAGGGACAGGGGGCGCGTAGAGACCCAGTACTTC | CASRDRGRVETQYF
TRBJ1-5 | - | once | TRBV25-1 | TGTGCCAGCAACGGGGATCACCACAATCAGCCCCAGCATTTT | CASNGDHHNQPQHF
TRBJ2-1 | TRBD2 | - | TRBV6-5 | TGTGCCAGCACCCTGACTAGCGGGAGGGTTAATGAGCAGTTCTTC | CASTLTSGRVNEQFF
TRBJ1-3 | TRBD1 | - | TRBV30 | TGTGCCTGGAGTGGCTTTGCAGGGGGTGGAAACACCATATATTTT | CAWSGFAGGGNTIYF
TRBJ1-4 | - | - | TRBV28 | TGTGCCATCGGCAGGAGGGGGGCTACTAATGAAAAACTGTTTTTT | CAIGRRGATNEKLFF
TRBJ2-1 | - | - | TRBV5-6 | TGTGCCAGCAGCTTGAGATCCAGGGAATCCAATGAGCAGTTCTTC | CASSLRSRESNEQFF
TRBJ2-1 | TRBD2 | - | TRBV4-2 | TGTGCCAGCAGCCAAGATTTAGGACTAGCGGGTAGCGATGAGCAGTTCTTC | CASSQDLGLAGSDEQFF
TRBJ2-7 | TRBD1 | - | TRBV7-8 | TGTGCCAGCAGGCCAGACAGGGCCTCCTCCTACGAGCAGTACTTC | CASRPDRASSYEQYF
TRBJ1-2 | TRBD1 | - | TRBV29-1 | TGCAGCGTCGTCAAACAAACAGGGGATGGCTACACCTTC | CSVVKQTGDGYTF
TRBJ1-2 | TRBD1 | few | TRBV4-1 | TGCGCCAGCAGAGGGACAGGGAAGCGAAGCTACACCTTC | CASRGTGKRSYTF
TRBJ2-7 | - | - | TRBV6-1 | TGTGCCAGCAGTGCCCGTACTCGGGGGGAGCAGTACTTC | CASSARTRGEQYF
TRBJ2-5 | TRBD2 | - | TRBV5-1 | TGCGCCAGTAGCGGGAGTGGGGAGACCCAGTACTTC | CASSGSGETQYF
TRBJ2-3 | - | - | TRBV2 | TGTGCCAGCAGCCTGTTTTTAGATACGCAGTATTTT | CASSLFLDTQYF
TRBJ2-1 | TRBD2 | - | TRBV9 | TGTGCCAGCAGCCCCCGGACGCCCAGGGTTGTAGCGGGAGCCTACAATGAGCAGTTCTTC | CASSPRTPRVVAGAYNEQFF
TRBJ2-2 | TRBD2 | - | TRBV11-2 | TGTGCCAGCCACTTAAGGGCTAGAGGCGGGAGGATGACCGGGGAGCTGTTTTTT | CASHLRARGGRMTGELFF
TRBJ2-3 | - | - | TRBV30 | TGTGCCTGGAGTGTTGGGCGCACAGATACGCAGTATTTT | CAWSVGRTDTQYF
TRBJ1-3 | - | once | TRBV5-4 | TGTGCCAGCAGCTTGGATTTAGAAGTCGGAAACACCATATATTTT | CASSLDLEVGNTIYF
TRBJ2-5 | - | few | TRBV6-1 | TGTGCCAGCAGTGAGAACTTGAGCCAGTACTTC | CASSENLSQYF
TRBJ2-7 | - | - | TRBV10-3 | TGTGCCAGTAGCCGGGACGCGGGTGTGGAGCAGTACTTC | CASSRDAGVEQYF
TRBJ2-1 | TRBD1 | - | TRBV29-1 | TGCAGCGTAGTACCGGGACAGGGGGCCTACAATGAGCAGTTCTTC | CSVVPGQGAYNEQFF
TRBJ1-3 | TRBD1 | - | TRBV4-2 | TGTGCCAGCAGCCCCGCCCGGAGACAGGGGGTCTTTTCTGGAAACACCATATATTTT | CASSPARRQGVFSGNTIYF
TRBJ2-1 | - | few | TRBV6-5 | TGTGCCAGCAGTTACTCGGCTTCCGGGAGCTACAATGAGCAGTTCTTC | CASSYSASGSYNEQFF
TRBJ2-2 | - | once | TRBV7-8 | TGTGCCAGCAGCTTAGCCGCCTCCAGGGAGCTGTTTTTT | CASSLAASRELFF
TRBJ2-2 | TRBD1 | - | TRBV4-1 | TGCGCCAGCAGCCAGCCGGGTCGGACAGGGGGCCGCACCGGGGAGCTGTTTTTT | CASSQPGRTGGRTGELFF
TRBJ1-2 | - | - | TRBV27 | TGTGCCAGCAGTTCCGGGGGGTTCTTGGGCTACACCTTC | CASSSGGFLGYTF
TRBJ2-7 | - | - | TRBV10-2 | TGCGCCAGCGGCAGGGGCCTGAGCGAGCAGTACTTC | CASGRGLSEQYF
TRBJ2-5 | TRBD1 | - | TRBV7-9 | TGTGCCAGCAGCCTGACAGGGGGCGAAGAGACCCAGTACTTC | CASSLTGGEETQYF
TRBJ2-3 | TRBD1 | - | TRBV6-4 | TGTGCCAGCAGTCTGACAGGGGAGGGCACAGATACGCAGTATTTT | CASSLTGEGTDTQYF
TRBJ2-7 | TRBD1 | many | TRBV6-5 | TGTGCCAGCAGTTTCACAGGGGACCCCTACGAGCAGTACTTC | CASSFTGDPYEQYF
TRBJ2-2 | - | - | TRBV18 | TGTGCCAGCTCTCAAGCGGAGAGCTACACCGGGGAGCTGTTTTTT | CASSQAESYTGELFF
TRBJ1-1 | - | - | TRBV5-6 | TGTGCCAGCAGCTTGGCCACTGAAGCTTTCTTT | CASSLATEAFF
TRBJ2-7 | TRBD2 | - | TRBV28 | TGTGCCAGCCAAGTGGCGGGAGGGCCTGACGAGCAGTACTTC | CASQVAGGPDEQYF
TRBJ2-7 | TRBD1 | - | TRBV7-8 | TGTGCCAGCAGCGGCCAGGGACAGTACTTCAATGTCTCCTACGAGCAGTACTTC | CASSGQGQYFNVSYEQYF
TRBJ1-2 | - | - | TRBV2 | TGTGCCAGCAGCGATCGGGCCTCTTATGGCTACACCTTC | CASSDRASYGYTF
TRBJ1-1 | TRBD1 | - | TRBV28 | TGTGCCAGCAGTTTCCCAATCAGGGGGACCACTGAAGCTTTCTTT | CASSFPIRGTTEAFF
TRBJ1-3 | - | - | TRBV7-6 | TGTGCCAGCAGCTTAGCGCCGGCAGGGACTGGAAACACCATATATTTT | CASSLAPAGTGNTIYF
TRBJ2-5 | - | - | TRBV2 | TGTGCCAGCACAGGGGCGGGGGAGACCCAGTACTTC | CASTGAGETQYF
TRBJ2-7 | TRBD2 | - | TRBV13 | TGTGCCAGCAGCTTCGCGGGAGGAGATTACGAGCAGTACTTC | CASSFAGGDYEQYF
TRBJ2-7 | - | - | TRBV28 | TGTGCCAGCATGGACAGCTACGAGCAGTACTTC | CASMDSYEQYF
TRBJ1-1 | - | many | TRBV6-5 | TGTGCCAGCAGTTACTCGACGGGGGGAGGTGGCACTGAAGCTTTCTTT | CASSYSTGGGGTEAFF